This T cell receptor (beta chain) was documented in a study of shared clonotypes between healthy human individuals. Trimming removed 1 base at V and 2 bases at J, with 8 bases between. The germline CDR1 and CDR2 sequences are SGHAT and FQNNGV. The CDR3 spans 14 residues. The protocol was immunoSEQ multiplex PCR, while the TCRdb copy is restricted to in-frame clones and leaves out a portion. The sample records some 2 million clones, 90% to 95% being singletons. Input material: naive CD4+ T cells sorted from blood. Documented subset: CD45RA+ positively selected. This TCR came from a man aged 18 to 30 in good health. This chain uses TRBV11-2 with TRBJ1-2, with D maybe TRBD1 (5 bases). The CDR3 spells CASSLAGRNYGYTF. CDR3 DNA: TGTGCCAGCAGCTTAGCAGGGAGGAACTATGGCTACACCTTC.